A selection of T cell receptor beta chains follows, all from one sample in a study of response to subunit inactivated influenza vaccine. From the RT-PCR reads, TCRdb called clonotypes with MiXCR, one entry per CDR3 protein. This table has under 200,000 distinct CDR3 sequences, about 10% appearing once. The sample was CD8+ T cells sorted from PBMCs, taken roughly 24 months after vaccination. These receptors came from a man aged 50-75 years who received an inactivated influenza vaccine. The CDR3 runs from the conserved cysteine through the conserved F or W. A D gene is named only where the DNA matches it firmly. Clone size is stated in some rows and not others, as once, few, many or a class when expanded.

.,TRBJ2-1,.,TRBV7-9,TGTGCCAGCAGCTTATTGCGGGGCCAAAAGGGTGAGCAGTTCTTC,CASSLLRGQKGEQFF
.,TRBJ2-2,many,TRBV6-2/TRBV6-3,TGTGCCAGCAGTTACTCAAGGAACACCGGGGAGCTGTTTTTT,CASSYSRNTGELFF
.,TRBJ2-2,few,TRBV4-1,TGCGCCAGCAGCCAAGTCCAACGGGAGGAGCTGTTTTTT,CASSQVQREELFF
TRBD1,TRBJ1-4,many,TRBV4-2,TGTGCCAGCAGCCACCCGGGACAGGGGCCCGAAAAACTGTTTTTT,CASSHPGQGPEKLFF
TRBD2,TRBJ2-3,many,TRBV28,TGTGCCAGCAGTTGGCCCCTTCAGCGGGAGAGCACAGATACGCAGTATTTT,CASSWPLQRESTDTQYF
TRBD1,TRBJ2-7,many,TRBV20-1,TGCAGTGCTAGAGACCTTGACAGGGGCAACGAGCAGTACTTC,CSARDLDRGNEQYF
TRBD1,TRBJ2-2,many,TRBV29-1,TGCAGCGTTGAAGAAGGGACAGGGTTTACCGGGGAGCTGTTTTTT,CSVEEGTGFTGELFF
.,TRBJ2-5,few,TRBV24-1,TGTGCCACCAGTGATTTCGGACTCAATCAAGAGACCCAGTACTTC,CATSDFGLNQETQYF
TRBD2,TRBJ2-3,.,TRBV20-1,TGCAGTGCTCCTAGCGGGGGGGTCACAGATACGCAGTATTTT,CSAPSGGVTDTQYF
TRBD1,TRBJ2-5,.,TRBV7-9,TGTGCCAGCAGCTTAGGAGTCAGGGGGCGAGAGACCCAGTACTTC,CASSLGVRGRETQYF
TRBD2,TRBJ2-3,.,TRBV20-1,TGCAGTGCTAGAGATATCGCCTGGACTAGCGGGAGCGCAGATACGCAGTATTTT,CSARDIAWTSGSADTQYF
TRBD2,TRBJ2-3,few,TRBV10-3,TGTGCCATCAGATCTAGCGGGAGAGGGGTCGCAGATACGCAGTATTTT,CAIRSSGRGVADTQYF
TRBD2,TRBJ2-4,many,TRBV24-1,TGTGCCACCAGTGGGCCTGGCGGGGGATCAATAGCCAAAAACATTCAGTACTTC,CATSGPGGGSIAKNIQYF
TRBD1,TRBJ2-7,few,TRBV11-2,TGTGCCAGCAGCCCAACCCCAGACAGGGCGGAAGAGCAGTACTTC,CASSPTPDRAEEQYF
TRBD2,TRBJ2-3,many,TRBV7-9,TGTGCCAGCAGCACCCGACTAGCGGGGAGGGCAGATACGCAGTATTTT,CASSTRLAGRADTQYF
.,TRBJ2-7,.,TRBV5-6,TGTGCCAGCAGCTTGATAGAAACCTACGAGCAGTACTTC,CASSLIETYEQYF
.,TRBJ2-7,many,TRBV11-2,TGTGCCAGCAGCCTCGGGGATTTCTACGAGCAGTACTTC,CASSLGDFYEQYF
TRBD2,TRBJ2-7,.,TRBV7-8,TGTGCCAGCAGTCCCGGGACTAGCGTCTACGAGCAGTACTTC,CASSPGTSVYEQYF
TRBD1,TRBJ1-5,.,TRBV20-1,TGCAGTGCACGTCGGACAGGGAAGGGGAGCAATCAGCCCCAGCATTTT,CSARRTGKGSNQPQHF
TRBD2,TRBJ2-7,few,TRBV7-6,TGTGCCAGCAGGCCTAGCGGGTCCTACGAGCAGTACTTC,CASRPSGSYEQYF
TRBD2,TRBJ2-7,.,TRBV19,TGTGCCAGTAGTATGGGACTAGCGGGTCTTCGCTCCTACGAGCAGTACTTC,CASSMGLAGLRSYEQYF
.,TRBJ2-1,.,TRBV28,TGTGCCAGCAGTGGTTCTTACAATGAGCAGTTCTTC,CASSGSYNEQFF
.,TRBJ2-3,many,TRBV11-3,TGTGCCAGCAGCACTTTCGCGGGTGATACGCAGTATTTT,CASSTFAGDTQYF
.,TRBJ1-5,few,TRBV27,TGTGCCAGCAAAGAGGGCAATCAGCCCCAGCATTTT,CASKEGNQPQHF
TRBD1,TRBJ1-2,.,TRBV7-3,TGTGCCAGCAGCGCAGGACAGGGTGTTTGGCATGGCTACACCTTC,CASSAGQGVWHGYTF
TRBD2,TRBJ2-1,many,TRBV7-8,TGTGCCAGCAGGCAGGGACTAGCGGGGGACTCCTACAATGAGCAGTTCTTC,CASRQGLAGDSYNEQFF
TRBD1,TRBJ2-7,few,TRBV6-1,TGTGCCAGCAGCCCTGTTACAGGGGGCGCGTCCTACGAGCAGTACTTC,CASSPVTGGASYEQYF
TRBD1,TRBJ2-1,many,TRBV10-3,TGTGCCATCAGGGACGGGACAGGGGCCAATGAGCAGTTCTTC,CAIRDGTGANEQFF
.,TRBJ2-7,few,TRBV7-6,TGTGCCAGCAGCTTAGGCGGCAGGGCTGGAGAGCAGTACTTC,CASSLGGRAGEQYF
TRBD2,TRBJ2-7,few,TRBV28,TGTGCCAGCAGTTTCGGGAGGAGCTCCTACGAGCAGTACTTC,CASSFGRSSYEQYF
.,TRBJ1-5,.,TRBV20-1,TGCAGTGCTAGAGGAGGCTTGGGGCAGCCCCAGCATTTT,CSARGGLGQPQHF
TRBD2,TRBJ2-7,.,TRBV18,TGTGCCAGCTCACGGGGCGGGGGAGCCTACGAGCAGTACTTC,CASSRGGGAYEQYF